The present entry profiles one T cell receptor beta chain with its context. Antigen: not known. Only in-frame clones appear in the TCRdb table, and some are missing; sequencing was by immunoSEQ multiplex PCR. The sample includes more than 100,000 clones, over 75% of them seen just once. This sample stems from a study of OX40 agonist ivuxolimab in advanced cancers. Study as a whole: Cohort: around 83% men, mean age approximately 64, aged about 20 to 85.

Study-wide results and limits: Several nonresponders also turned out to have low normalized T-cell clonal expansion.

The receptor's source is an adult with an advanced solid tumor such as melanoma, head and neck, liver or kidney cancer. Sequencing was performed on CD4+ or CD8+ T cells sorted from blood, taken in a trial of the OX40 agonist ivuxolimab.

CDR3: CSVGGGASEQFF. Written as DNA, the CDR3 is TGCAGCGTTGGGGGAGGGGCTTCGGAGCAGTTCTTC. The gene calls are TRBV29-1 and TRBJ2-1; TRBD2 aligns across 7 bases. Germline loops: CDR1 SQVTM, CDR2 ANQGSEA. V shed 4 bases and J 10 bases; nucleotides not matched to a gene: 7. This CDR3 is built from 12 residues.